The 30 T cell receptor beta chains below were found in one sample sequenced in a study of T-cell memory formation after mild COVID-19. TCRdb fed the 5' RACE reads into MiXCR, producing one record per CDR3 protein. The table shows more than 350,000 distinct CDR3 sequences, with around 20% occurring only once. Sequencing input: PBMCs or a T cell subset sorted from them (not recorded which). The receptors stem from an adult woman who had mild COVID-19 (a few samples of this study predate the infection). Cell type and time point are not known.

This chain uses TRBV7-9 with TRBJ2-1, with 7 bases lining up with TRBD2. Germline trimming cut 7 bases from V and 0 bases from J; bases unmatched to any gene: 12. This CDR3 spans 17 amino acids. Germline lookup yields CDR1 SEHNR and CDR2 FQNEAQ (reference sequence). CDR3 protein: CASKPVGGESSYNEQFF. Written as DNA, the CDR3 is TGTGCCAGCAAACCCGTGGGGGGGGAGAGCTCCTACAATGAGCAGTTCTTC.

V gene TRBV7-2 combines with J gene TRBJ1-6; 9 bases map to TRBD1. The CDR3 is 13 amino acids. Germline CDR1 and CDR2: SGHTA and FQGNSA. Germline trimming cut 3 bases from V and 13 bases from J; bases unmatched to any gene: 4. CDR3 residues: CASSFGTGSPLHF. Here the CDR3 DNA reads TGTGCCAGCAGCTTTGGGACAGGGAGTCCCCTCCACTTT.

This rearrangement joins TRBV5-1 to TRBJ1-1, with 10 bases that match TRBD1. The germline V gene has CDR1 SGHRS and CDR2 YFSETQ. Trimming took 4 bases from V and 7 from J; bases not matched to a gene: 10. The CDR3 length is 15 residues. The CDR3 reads CASSRGDRGSDEAFF. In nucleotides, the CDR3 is TGCGCCAGCAGCCGGGGGGACAGGGGATCGGATGAAGCTTTCTTT.

The CDR3 bases are TGTGCCAGCAGCTCGGGACTAGCGGGAGGGCCACACACCGGGGAGCTGTTTTTT. It specifies CASSSGLAGGPHTGELFF. The chain employs TRBV7-2 and TRBJ2-2, with 16 bases aligning to TRBD2. The germline V gene encodes CDR1 SGHTA and CDR2 FQGNSA. CDR3 length equals 18 residues. The ends lost 4 bases at V and 3 bases at J; junction bases unmatched: 5.

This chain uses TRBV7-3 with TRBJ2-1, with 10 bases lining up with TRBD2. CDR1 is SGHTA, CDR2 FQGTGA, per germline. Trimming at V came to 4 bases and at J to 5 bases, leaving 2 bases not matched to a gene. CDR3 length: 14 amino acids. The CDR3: CASSSGLANNEQFF. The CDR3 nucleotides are TGTGCCAGCAGCTCGGGACTAGCGAACAATGAGCAGTTCTTC.

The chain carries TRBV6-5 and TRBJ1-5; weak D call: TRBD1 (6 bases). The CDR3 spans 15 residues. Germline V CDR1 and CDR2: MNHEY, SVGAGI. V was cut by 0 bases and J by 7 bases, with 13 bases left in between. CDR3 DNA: TGTGCCAGCAGTTACTCCGGGGGGGCAGGACAGCCCCAGCATTTT. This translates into CASSYSGGAGQPQHF.

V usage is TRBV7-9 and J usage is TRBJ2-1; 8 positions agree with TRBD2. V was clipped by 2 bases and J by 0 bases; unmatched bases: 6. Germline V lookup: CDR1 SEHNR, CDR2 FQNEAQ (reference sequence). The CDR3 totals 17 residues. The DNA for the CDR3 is TGTGCCAGCAGCTTATGGAGCGGGAGACTCTCCTACAATGAGCAGTTCTTC. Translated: CASSLWSGRLSYNEQFF.

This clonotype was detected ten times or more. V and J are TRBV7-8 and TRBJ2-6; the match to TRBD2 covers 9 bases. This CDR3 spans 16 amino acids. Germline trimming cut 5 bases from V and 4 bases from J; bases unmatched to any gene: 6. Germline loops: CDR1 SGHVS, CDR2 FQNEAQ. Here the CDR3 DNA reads TGTGCCAGCAGCATTAGCGGGGGTTTAGGGGCCAACGTCCTGACTTTC. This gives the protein CASSISGGLGANVLTF.

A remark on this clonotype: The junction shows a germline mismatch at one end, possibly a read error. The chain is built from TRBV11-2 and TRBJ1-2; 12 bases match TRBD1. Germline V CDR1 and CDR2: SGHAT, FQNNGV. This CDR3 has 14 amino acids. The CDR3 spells CASSLGDRGPSRDF. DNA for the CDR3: TGTGCCAGCAGCTTAGGGGACAGGGGGCCGAGTCGGGACTTC.

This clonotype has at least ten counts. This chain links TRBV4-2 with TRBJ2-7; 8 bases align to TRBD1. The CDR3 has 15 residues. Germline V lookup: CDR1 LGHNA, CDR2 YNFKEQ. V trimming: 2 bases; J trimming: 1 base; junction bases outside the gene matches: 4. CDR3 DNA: TGTGCCAGCAGCCAACCGGGACAGGTGTCCTACGAGCAGTACTTC. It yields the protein CASSQPGQVSYEQYF.

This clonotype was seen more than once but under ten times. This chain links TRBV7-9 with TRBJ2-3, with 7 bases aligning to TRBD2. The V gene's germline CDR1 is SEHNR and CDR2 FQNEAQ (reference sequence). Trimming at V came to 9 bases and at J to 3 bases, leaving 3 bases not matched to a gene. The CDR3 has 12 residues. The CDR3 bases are TGTGCCAGTGGAGCGGGAACAGATACGCAGTATTTT. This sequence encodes CASGAGTDTQYF.

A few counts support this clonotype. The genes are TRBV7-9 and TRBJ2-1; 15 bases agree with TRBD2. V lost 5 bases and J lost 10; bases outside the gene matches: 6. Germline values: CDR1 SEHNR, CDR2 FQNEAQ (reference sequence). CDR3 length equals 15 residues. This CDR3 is CASSLWTSGRGEQFF. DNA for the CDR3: TGTGCCAGCAGCCTCTGGACTAGCGGGAGGGGCGAGCAGTTCTTC.

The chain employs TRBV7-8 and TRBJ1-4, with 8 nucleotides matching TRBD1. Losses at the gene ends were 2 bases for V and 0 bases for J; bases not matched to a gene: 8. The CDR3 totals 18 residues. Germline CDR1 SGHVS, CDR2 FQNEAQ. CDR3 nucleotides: TGTGCCAGCAGCTTATGGGACAGGAGAAGGGCAACTAATGAAAAACTGTTTTTT. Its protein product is CASSLWDRRRATNEKLFF.

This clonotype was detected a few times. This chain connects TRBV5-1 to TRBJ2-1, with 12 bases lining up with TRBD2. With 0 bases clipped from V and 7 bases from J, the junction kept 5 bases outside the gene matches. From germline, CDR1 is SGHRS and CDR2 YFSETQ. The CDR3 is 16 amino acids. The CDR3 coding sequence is TGCGCCAGCAGCTTGGTCAGACTAGCGGGAGCTAATGAGCAGTTCTTC. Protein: CASSLVRLAGANEQFF.

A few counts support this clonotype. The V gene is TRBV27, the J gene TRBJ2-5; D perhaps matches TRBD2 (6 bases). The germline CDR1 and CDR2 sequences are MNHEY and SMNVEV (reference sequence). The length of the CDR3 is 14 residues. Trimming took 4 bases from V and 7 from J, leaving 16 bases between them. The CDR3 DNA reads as TGTGCCAGCAGTTCTTCCGGGGGTCCGATGACCCAGTACTTC. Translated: CASSSSGGPMTQYF.

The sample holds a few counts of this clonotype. The CDR3: CASSLDGVGRNTEAFF. CDR3 in DNA: TGTGCCAGCAGTCTGGATGGAGTAGGGAGGAACACTGAAGCTTTCTTT. The V call is TRBV12-3 or TRBV12-4, the J call TRBJ1-1; D is unclear. This CDR3 spans 16 amino acids. With 5 bases removed from V and 1 base from J, the gap between germline ends came to 17 bases.

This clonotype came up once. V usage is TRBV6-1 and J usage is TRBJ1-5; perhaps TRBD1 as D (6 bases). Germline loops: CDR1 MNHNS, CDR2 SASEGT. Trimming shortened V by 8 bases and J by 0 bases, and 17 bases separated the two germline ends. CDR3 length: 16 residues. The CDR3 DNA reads TGTGCCAGCCGCCAATCTACAGGGAATAGCAATCAGCCCCAGCATTTT. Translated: CASRQSTGNSNQPQHF.

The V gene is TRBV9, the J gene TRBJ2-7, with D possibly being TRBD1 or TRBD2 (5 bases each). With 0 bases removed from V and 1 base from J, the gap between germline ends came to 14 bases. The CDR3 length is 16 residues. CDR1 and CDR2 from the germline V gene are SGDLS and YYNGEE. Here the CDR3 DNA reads TGTGCCAGCAGCGTAGTACCGGGACCACCTTCCTACGAGCAGTACTTC. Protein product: CASSVVPGPPSYEQYF.

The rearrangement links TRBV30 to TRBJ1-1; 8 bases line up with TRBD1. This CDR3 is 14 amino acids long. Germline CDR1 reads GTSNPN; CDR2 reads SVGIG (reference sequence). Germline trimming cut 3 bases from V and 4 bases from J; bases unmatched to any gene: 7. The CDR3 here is CAWRGQVEGTEAFF. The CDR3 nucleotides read TGTGCCTGGAGGGGACAGGTTGAAGGCACTGAAGCTTTCTTT.

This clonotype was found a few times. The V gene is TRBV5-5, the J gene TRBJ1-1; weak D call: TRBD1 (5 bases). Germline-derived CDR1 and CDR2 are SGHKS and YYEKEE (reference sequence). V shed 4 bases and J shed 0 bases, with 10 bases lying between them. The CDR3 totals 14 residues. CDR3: CASSPSTVNTEAFF. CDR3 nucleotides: TGTGCCAGCAGCCCGTCGACAGTGAACACTGAAGCTTTCTTT.

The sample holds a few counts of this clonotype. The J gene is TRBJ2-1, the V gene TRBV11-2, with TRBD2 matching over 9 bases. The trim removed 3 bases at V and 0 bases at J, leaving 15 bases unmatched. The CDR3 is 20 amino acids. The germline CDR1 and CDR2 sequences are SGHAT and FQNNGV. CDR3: CASSFPRGSGRISSYNEQFF. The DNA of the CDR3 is TGTGCCAGCAGCTTCCCGAGGGGAAGCGGGAGGATTAGCTCCTACAATGAGCAGTTCTTC.

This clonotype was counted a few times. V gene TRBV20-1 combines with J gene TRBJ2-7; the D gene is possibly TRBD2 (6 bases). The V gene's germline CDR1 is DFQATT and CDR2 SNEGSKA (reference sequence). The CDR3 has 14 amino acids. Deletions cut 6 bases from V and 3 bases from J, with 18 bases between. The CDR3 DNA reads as TGCAGTGCAAGGGACGCGGGGCTTGACTACGAGCAGTACTTC. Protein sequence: CSARDAGLDYEQYF.

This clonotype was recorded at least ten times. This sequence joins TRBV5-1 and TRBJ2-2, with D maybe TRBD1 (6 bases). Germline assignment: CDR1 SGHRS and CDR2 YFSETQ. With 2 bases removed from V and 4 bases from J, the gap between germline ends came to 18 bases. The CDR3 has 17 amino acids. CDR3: CASSFGQTLKSTGELFF. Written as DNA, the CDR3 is TGCGCCAGCAGCTTCGGACAGACGTTAAAAAGCACCGGGGAGCTGTTTTTT.

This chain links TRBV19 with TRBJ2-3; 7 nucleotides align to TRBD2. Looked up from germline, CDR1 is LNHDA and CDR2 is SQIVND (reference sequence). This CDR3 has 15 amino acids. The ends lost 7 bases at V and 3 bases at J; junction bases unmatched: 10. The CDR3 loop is CASTSGGGETDTQYF. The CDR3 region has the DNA TGTGCCAGTACCTCAGGTGGGGGGGAGACAGATACGCAGTATTTT.

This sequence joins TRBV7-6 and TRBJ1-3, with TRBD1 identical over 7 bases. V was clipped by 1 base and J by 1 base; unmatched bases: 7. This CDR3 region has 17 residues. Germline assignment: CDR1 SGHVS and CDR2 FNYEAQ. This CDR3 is CASSLDAGTVSGNTIYF. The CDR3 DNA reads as TGTGCCAGCAGCTTAGACGCGGGGACAGTGTCTGGAAACACCATATATTTT.

In DNA form, the CDR3 reads TGTGCCAGCAGCCAATCAGGGCCCCAAGGCTCCTACAATGAGCAGTTCTTC. Translation gives CASSQSGPQGSYNEQFF. The chain employs TRBV16 and TRBJ2-1, with unresolved D. Trimming took off 0 bases at V and 0 bases at J, with 12 bases between the two ends. In germline, CDR1 is KGHSY, CDR2 FQNENV. This CDR3 contains 17 residues. Supplemented by reference TRBV16 and TRBJ2-1, the full variable domain reads GEEVAQTPKHLVRGEGQKAKLYCAPIKGHSYVFWYQQVLKNEFKFLISFQNENVFDETGMPKERFSAKCLPNSPCSLEIQATKLEDSAVYFCASSQSGPQGSYNEQFFGPGTRLTVL.

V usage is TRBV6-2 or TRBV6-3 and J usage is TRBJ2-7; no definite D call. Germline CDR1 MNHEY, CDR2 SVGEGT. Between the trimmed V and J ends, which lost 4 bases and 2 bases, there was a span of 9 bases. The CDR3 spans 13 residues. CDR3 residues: CASSSKDTYEQYF. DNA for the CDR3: TGTGCCAGCAGTTCAAAAGATACCTACGAGCAGTACTTC.

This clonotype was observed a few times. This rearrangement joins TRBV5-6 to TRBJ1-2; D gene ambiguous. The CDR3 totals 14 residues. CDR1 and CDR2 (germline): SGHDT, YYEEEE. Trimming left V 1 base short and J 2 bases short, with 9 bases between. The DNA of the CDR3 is TGTGCCAGCAGCTTGAGTTCGGCAAACTATGGCTACACCTTC. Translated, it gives CASSLSSANYGYTF.

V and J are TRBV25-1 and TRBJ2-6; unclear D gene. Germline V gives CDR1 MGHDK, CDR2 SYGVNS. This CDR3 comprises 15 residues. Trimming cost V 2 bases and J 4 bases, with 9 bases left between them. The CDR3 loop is CASSEQRRGANVLTF. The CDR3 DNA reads TGTGCCAGCAGTGAACAAAGGCGGGGGGCCAACGTCCTGACTTTC.

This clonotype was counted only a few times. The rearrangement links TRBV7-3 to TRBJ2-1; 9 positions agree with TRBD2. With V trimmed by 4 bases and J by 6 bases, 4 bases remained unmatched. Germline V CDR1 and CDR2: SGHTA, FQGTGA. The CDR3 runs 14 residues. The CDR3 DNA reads TGTGCCAGCAGCTCCGGGACTAGCTCCAATGAGCAGTTCTTC. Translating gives CASSSGTSSNEQFF. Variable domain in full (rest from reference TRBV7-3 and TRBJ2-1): GAGVSQTPSNKVTEKGKYVELRCDPISGHTALYWYRQSLGQGPEFLIYFQGTGAADDSGLPNDRFFAVRPEGSVSTLKIQRTERGDSAVYLCASSSGTSSNEQFFGPGTRLTVL.